The 12 T cell receptor beta chains below come from one sample, sequenced in a study of T cell responses to AZD1222 COVID-19 vaccine (dated by TCRdb to about 2021). The library was obtained by the immunoSEQ multiplex PCR assay. Imported from immuneACCESS, the table was reduced by TCRdb to in-frame sequences with V and J called. These copies leave out some clones; in studies compared against another copy, an unresolved V gene accounts for under half, and the cause of the remainder is not known. For this sample there are roughly 170,000 clones; 94% appear just once. 1.6% of the sample is in the top ten clones. The time point label on this specimen signifies: about 28 days (+/-7) after the second vaccine dose. The sequences come from peripheral blood, collected 28 days after the second AZD1222 dose. All receptors come from an adult who received the AZD1222 COVID-19 vaccine.

V and J are TRBV4-3 and TRBJ1-2, with no clear D. Germline CDR1 is LGHNA and CDR2 is YSLEER. V was cut by 0 bases and J by 4 bases, with 18 bases left in between. The CDR3 runs 17 residues. This CDR3 is CASSQESYGGPVYGYTF. The CDR3 DNA is TGCGCCAGCAGCCAAGAATCGTACGGCGGCCCAGTCTATGGCTACACCTTC.

V gene TRBV28 combines with J gene TRBJ2-1; 12 positions match TRBD2. Germline trimming cut 4 bases from V and 5 bases from J; bases unmatched to any gene: 9. Germline lookup yields CDR1 MDHEN and CDR2 SYDVKM. This CDR3 is built from 17 residues. CDR3 DNA sequence: TGTGCCAGCAGTTCTACCCGACTAGCGGGGGCCCACAATGAGCAGTTCTTC. Translation: CASSSTRLAGAHNEQFF.

The chain joins TRBV19 to TRBJ1-1; D is unclear. Germline CDR1 is LNHDA and CDR2 is SQIVND (reference sequence). V lost 5 bases, J lost 0 bases, and 7 bases lay in between. This CDR3 has 13 amino acids. DNA of the CDR3: TGTGCCAGTAGTCCGGTCTTGAACACTGAAGCTTTCTTT. Its protein product is CASSPVLNTEAFF.

The rearrangement joins TRBV19 to TRBJ1-5; the D gene is possibly TRBD1 (5 bases). In germline, CDR1 is LNHDA, CDR2 SQIVND (reference sequence). With 3 bases removed from V and 6 bases from J, the gap between germline ends came to 12 bases. The CDR3 consists of 14 residues. The CDR3 sequence: CASSIRGEGQPQHF. DNA of the CDR3: TGTGCCAGTAGTATTCGGGGGGAGGGTCAGCCCCAGCATTTT.

The genes are TRBV12-3 or TRBV12-4 and TRBJ2-7; unclear D gene. Deletions cut 4 bases from V and 0 bases from J, with 7 bases between. This CDR3 spans 13 amino acids. Written as DNA, the CDR3 is TGTGCCAGCAGTTCCGTGATCTCCTACGAGCAGTACTTC. Its translation: CASSSVISYEQYF.

The rearrangement uses TRBV6-5 and TRBJ2-7; TRBD1 agrees at 7 bases. CDR3 length: 13 residues. V gave up 2 bases and J gave up 4 bases; unmatched junction bases: 2. CDR1 and CDR2 (germline): MNHEY, SVGAGI. In DNA form, the CDR3 reads TGTGCCAGCAGTTACACAGGGGTTTACGAGCAGTACTTC. It specifies CASSYTGVYEQYF.

The gene calls are TRBV27 and TRBJ2-4; 7 bases agree with TRBD1. The germline V gene has CDR1 MNHEY and CDR2 SMNVEV (reference sequence). The CDR3 runs 14 residues. With V trimmed by 6 bases and J by 0 bases, 2 bases remained unmatched. CDR3 amino acids: CASRDRLAKNIQYF. The CDR3, as DNA: TGTGCCAGCAGGGACAGGCTAGCCAAAAACATTCAGTACTTC.

This clone was seen only once. This chain links TRBV10-3 with TRBJ2-3, with D unresolved. From germline, CDR1 is ENHRY and CDR2 SYGVKD. The CDR3 length is 12 residues. Trimming stripped 4 bases from V and 2 bases from J, with 4 bases between. The CDR3 region is CAISASTDTQYF. CDR3 nucleotides: TGTGCCATCAGTGCCTCCACAGATACGCAGTATTTT.

This chain's CDR3 is CASSQGPVTSGYNEQFF. DNA of the CDR3: TGTGCCAGCAGCCAAGGCCCCGTGACTAGCGGTTACAATGAGCAGTTCTTC. The rearrangement links TRBV14 to TRBJ2-1, with 9 bases identical to TRBD2. V shed 1 base and J 4 bases; nucleotides not matched to a gene: 8. The length of the CDR3 is 17 residues. Per the germline V gene, CDR1 is SGHDN and CDR2 is FVKESK.

This clone appeared a single time. The chain couples TRBV9 to TRBJ1-5, with TRBD1 as a possible D gene (5 bases). The length of the CDR3 is 15 residues. The germline V gene encodes CDR1 SGDLS and CDR2 YYNGEE. V was clipped by 5 bases and J by 0 bases, with 12 bases between them. CDR3 sequence reads: CASSPTGDSNQPQHF. The DNA for the CDR3 is TGTGCCAGCAGTCCTACGGGGGATAGCAATCAGCCCCAGCATTTT.

The rearrangement uses TRBV6-5 and TRBJ1-2, with D possibly matching TRBD1 (6 bases). V shed 0 bases and J shed 4 bases, with 9 bases lying between them. The CDR3 has 14 residues. The germline V gene encodes CDR1 MNHEY and CDR2 SVGAGI. CDR3 sequence reads: CASSYSPRGYGYTF. CDR3 DNA: TGTGCCAGCAGTTACTCCCCCAGGGGCTATGGCTACACCTTC.

The CDR3 sequence: CASSLRGSYNEQFF. The CDR3 DNA sequence: TGTGCCAGCAGCTTGCGGGGATCCTACAATGAGCAGTTCTTC. The V and J genes are TRBV5-4 and TRBJ2-1, with TRBD2 as a possible D gene (5 bases). The germline CDR1 and CDR2 sequences are SGHNT and YYREEE (reference sequence). V lost 1 base, J lost 1 base, and 6 bases lay in between. The CDR3 runs to 14 residues. Using reference TRBV5-4 and TRBJ2-1 for the parts outside the CDR3, the full variable domain is ETGVTQSPTHLIKTRGQQVTLRCSSQSGHNTVSWYQQALGQGPQFIFQYYREEENGRGNFPPRFSGLQFPNYSSELNVNALELDDSALYLCASSLRGSYNEQFFGPGTRLTVL.